The 30 T cell receptor beta chains below all came from one sample that was sequenced in a study of T cells expressing NK-cell markers. Following a re-call of the 5' RACE reads, TCRdb has one entry per CDR3 protein and lacks DNA. The specimen's table records 500,000 or so distinct CDR3 sequences. Sequenced: blood T cells: a sorted CD56 or NKG2C T cell subset, CD4+ or CD8+ T cells, or bulk PBMC T cells (not recorded which). These receptors all come from a man between 18 and 35 years old in good health.

The chain has TRBV10-2 and TRBJ2-5. The CDR3 sequence is 11 residues long. Germline assignment: CDR1 WSHSY and CDR2 SAAADI. CDR3 loop: CASRDKETQYF.

The chain links TRBV12-5 to TRBJ2-2. The CDR3 covers 14 residues. Germline V gene lookup returns CDR1 LGHNT and CDR2 FRNRAP. The CDR3: CASGLFSGTGELFF. Based on the CDR3 plus reference TRBV12-5 and TRBJ2-2, the full variable domain is DARVTQTPRHKVTEMGQEVTMRCQPILGHNTVFWYRQTMMQGLELLAYFRNRAPLDDSGMPKDRFSAEMPDATLATLKIQPSEPRDSAVYFCASGLFSGTGELFFGEGSRLTVL.

The chain couples TRBV7-9 to TRBJ1-5. This CDR3 contains 15 residues. The germline V gene has CDR1 SEHNR and CDR2 FQNEAQ (reference sequence). CDR3: CASSLDGGQNQPQHF.

The genes are TRBV12-3 or TRBV12-4 and TRBJ2-1; the TCRdb call, TRBD1, lacks DNA for checking. CDR3 size: 13 residues. The CDR3 here is CATQDKLYNEQFF.

V gene TRBV29-1 combines with J gene TRBJ1-1; TCRdb lists TRBD1, though no DNA is available to test this call. Germline V gives CDR1 SQVTM, CDR2 ANQGSEA. This CDR3 region has 13 residues. CDR3 in amino acids: CSVALRGYTEAFF.

CDR3 amino acids: CASRTYRGLSEQFF. The chain recombines TRBV7-2 with TRBJ2-1; TCRdb returns TRBD1, unconfirmable since there is no DNA. The V gene's germline CDR1 is SGHTA and CDR2 FQGNSA. This CDR3 region has 14 residues.

This rearrangement joins TRBV4-1 to TRBJ2-2; TCRdb outputs TRBD2, but without DNA this stays unchecked. The germline V gene encodes CDR1 MGHRA and CDR2 YSYEKL. The CDR3 runs to 16 residues. The CDR3 sequence is CASSQDRVRNTGELFF.

V and J are TRBV5-1 and TRBJ2-2. This CDR3 region has 14 residues. The germline gives CDR1 SGHRS, CDR2 YFSETQ. This CDR3 is CASSLDTQTGELFF.

The chain carries TRBV11-2 and TRBJ2-2. CDR3 length: 14 residues. CDR1 is SGHAT, CDR2 FQNNGV, per germline. This CDR3 is CASSPYRRPGELFF.

The chain recombines TRBV5-1 with TRBJ2-2; TCRdb designates TRBD1, a call that cannot be tested without DNA. This CDR3 comprises 14 residues. CDR1 is SGHRS and CDR2 is YFSETQ in the germline V gene. This CDR3 reads CASSFDRYTGELFF. The full variable domain, in which reference TRBV5-1 and TRBJ2-2 provide the parts outside the CDR3, is KAGVTQTPRYLIKTRGQQVTLSCSPISGHRSVSWYQQTPGQGLQFLFEYFSETQRNKGNFPGRFSGRQFSNSRSEMNVSTLELGDSALYLCASSFDRYTGELFFGEGSRLTVL.

V and J are TRBV4-3 and TRBJ2-1; TCRdb designates TRBD2, a call that cannot be tested without DNA. Germline CDR1 and CDR2: LGHNA and YSLEER. The CDR3 runs 18 residues. The CDR3 protein is CASSQDWASGMGGGEQFF.

V usage is TRBV29-1 and J usage is TRBJ1-1; lacking DNA, the TRBD1 call made by TCRdb goes unchecked. Germline CDR1 reads SQVTM; CDR2 reads ANQGSEA. The CDR3 consists of 13 residues. The CDR3 loop reads CSASRAVRTEAFF. Full variable domain (remainder filled in from reference TRBV29-1 and TRBJ1-1): SAVISQKPSRDICQRGTSLTIQCQVDSQVTMMFWYRQQPGQSLTLIATANQGSEATYESGFVIDKFPISRPNLTFSTLTVSNMSPEDSSIYLCSASRAVRTEAFFGQGTRLTVV.

The chain has TRBV5-6 and TRBJ1-1. Germline V CDR1 and CDR2: SGHDT, YYEEEE. The CDR3 has 12 amino acids. CDR3 sequence: CASSFDSTEAFF. Variable domain in full (rest from reference TRBV5-6 and TRBJ1-1): DAGVTQSPTHLIKTRGQQVTLRCSPKSGHDTVSWYQQALGQGPQFIFQYYEEEERQRGNFPDRFSGHQFPNYSSELNVNALLLGDSALYLCASSFDSTEAFFGQGTRLTVV.

CDR3 protein: CSARGDLRNEQFF. The rearrangement uses TRBV20-1 and TRBJ2-1. Germline CDR1 reads DFQATT; CDR2 reads SNEGSKA (reference sequence). This CDR3 is 13 amino acids long.

The chain has TRBV7-9 and TRBJ2-1; there is no DNA to check the TCRdb D call of TRBD1. The germline gives CDR1 SEHNR, CDR2 FQNEAQ (reference sequence). This CDR3 region has 14 residues. CDR3 in amino acids: CASSYEGTELLQFF.

V and J are TRBV27 and TRBJ2-6; TCRdb returns TRBD1, unconfirmable since there is no DNA. Germline lookup yields CDR1 MNHEY and CDR2 SMNVEV (reference sequence). CDR3 length: 14 amino acids. CDR3 sequence: CASSGGYGANVLTF.

The chain links TRBV7-9 to TRBJ2-1; no DNA is available, so the TRBD2 call from TCRdb remains unchecked. The CDR3 runs 15 residues. CDR1 is SEHNR, CDR2 FQNEAQ, per germline (reference sequence). The CDR3 loop reads CASSTFRDSNNEQFF. The variable domain in full, with the rest retrieved from reference TRBV7-9 and TRBJ2-1, is DTGVSQNPRHKITKRGQNVTFRCDPISEHNRLYWYRQTLGQGPEFLTYFQNEAQLEKSRLLSDRFSAERPKGSFSTLEIQRTEQGDSAMYLCASSTFRDSNNEQFFGPGTRLTVL.

V and J are TRBV6-1 and TRBJ1-2. This CDR3 has 12 residues. Germline V gene sequence: CDR1 MNHNS, CDR2 SASEGT. The CDR3 is CASSEVGFGYTF.

The rearrangement joins TRBV27 to TRBJ2-5. The CDR3 is 12 residues long. CDR1 and CDR2 (germline): MNHEY, SMNVEV (reference sequence). CDR3 amino acids: CASSSPGQTQYF.

V usage is TRBV9 and J usage is TRBJ2-1; the D gene TCRdb calls, TRBD2, cannot be checked with no DNA. This CDR3 contains 20 residues. Germline CDR1 reads SGDLS; CDR2 reads YYNGEE. CDR3 sequence reads: CASSSHKGTSRRDPYNEQFF.

The CDR3 sequence: CSARIPTGHNSPLHF. The chain employs TRBV20-1 and TRBJ1-6; with no DNA, the TCRdb D assignment of TRBD1 cannot be verified. CDR3 length: 15 amino acids. Germline CDR1 DFQATT, CDR2 SNEGSKA (reference sequence).

The rearrangement links TRBV20-1 to TRBJ1-4; TCRdb returns TRBD1, unconfirmable since there is no DNA. The CDR3 loop spans 15 amino acids. Per germline, CDR1 DFQATT and CDR2 SNEGSKA (reference sequence). The CDR3 spells CSARWGQGRNEKLFF.

CDR3 amino acids: CASKGTTNLSSYNEQFF. The chain has TRBV10-2 and TRBJ2-1; TCRdb's D gene call, TRBD2, goes unchecked for lack of DNA. The CDR3 sequence is 17 residues long. Germline values: CDR1 WSHSY, CDR2 SAAADI.

The genes are TRBV4-1 and TRBJ2-1; without DNA, the TCRdb call of TRBD1 cannot be checked. This CDR3 contains 16 residues. Germline values: CDR1 MGHRA, CDR2 YSYEKL. Here the CDR3 reads CASSQETGAKYNEQFF.

The chain recombines TRBV6-5 with TRBJ1-6; the D gene TCRdb calls, TRBD1, cannot be checked with no DNA. The CDR3 is made up of 14 amino acids. Germline loops: CDR1 MNHEY, CDR2 SVGAGI. CDR3 loop: CASSLPGQYSPLHF.

This chain uses TRBV11-1 with TRBJ2-5; TCRdb picks TRBD1, but there is no DNA to check that call. Germline-derived CDR1 and CDR2 are SGHAT and FQDESV (reference sequence). The CDR3 covers 19 residues. The CDR3 is CASSPLFGSTGGVGETQYF.

The J gene is TRBJ1-2, the V gene TRBV9; the D call of TRBD1 rests on TCRdb alone, since no DNA is present to check it. This CDR3 is built from 16 residues. Germline CDR1 is SGDLS and CDR2 is YYNGEE. The CDR3 sequence is CASSVVSPGSSYGYTF.

This rearrangement joins TRBV6-5 to TRBJ2-3; the D gene TCRdb calls, TRBD1, cannot be checked with no DNA. The CDR3 runs to 14 residues. CDR1 is MNHEY and CDR2 is SVGAGI in the germline V gene. The CDR3 protein is CASSYLGQADTQYF.

The chain is built from TRBV20-1 and TRBJ2-2; TCRdb lists TRBD1, though no DNA is available to test this call. Germline assignment: CDR1 DFQATT and CDR2 SNEGSKA (reference sequence). The CDR3 contains 14 residues. CDR3 residues: CSASGRDITGELFF.

This sequence joins TRBV6-1 and TRBJ2-2. Germline V lookup: CDR1 MNHNS, CDR2 SASEGT. The CDR3 runs 14 residues. The CDR3 loop is CASTLGLRAGELFF.